The 25 T cell receptor beta chains given below trace back to one sample, sequenced in a study of OX40 agonist ivuxolimab in advanced cancers. Data came from immunoSEQ multiplex PCR; TCRdb stores just in-frame clones and leaves some out. The sample shows about 53,000 clones, 79% of them seen only once. The sequences come from CD4+ or CD8+ T cells sorted from blood, collected in a trial of the OX40 agonist ivuxolimab. The receptors derive from an adult with an advanced solid tumor such as melanoma, head and neck, liver or kidney cancer.

This clone has only a few counts. This chain joins TRBV11-2 and TRBJ1-1; D unresolved. Germline CDR1 is SGHAT and CDR2 is FQNNGV. The CDR3 covers 13 residues. V was cut by 3 bases and J by 0 bases, with 5 bases left in between. The CDR3 nucleotides read TGTGCCAGCAGCTTCGGCTTGAACACTGAAGCTTTCTTT. It encodes CASSFGLNTEAFF.

V and J are TRBV5-6 and TRBJ2-5; possible D gene TRBD2, 6 bases. The CDR3 has 15 residues. Between the trimmed V and J ends, which lost 2 bases and 1 base, there was a span of 12 bases. Germline V gene sequence: CDR1 SGHDT, CDR2 YYEEEE. The CDR3 protein is CASSFGTWGQETQYF. CDR3 bases: TGTGCCAGCAGCTTTGGGACTTGGGGCCAAGAGACCCAGTACTTC.

The chain carries TRBV5-8 and TRBJ1-1; no clear D. CDR1 and CDR2 (germline): SGHTS, YDEGEE. V dropped 4 bases and J dropped 1 base, with 14 bases sitting between them. This CDR3 has 15 amino acids. CDR3 coding DNA: TGTGCCAGCAGCCCCATGGGCGCGGGGAACACTGAAGCTTTCTTT. As protein: CASSPMGAGNTEAFF.

The chain uses TRBV5-1 and TRBJ2-1; 12 bases are a match to TRBD2. The germline CDR1 and CDR2 sequences are SGHRS and YFSETQ. The trim removed 1 base at V and 7 bases at J, leaving 21 bases unmatched. The CDR3 is made up of 21 amino acids. This chain's CDR3 is CASSLSSLAGGRLLRSNEQFF. The CDR3 coding sequence is TGCGCCAGCAGCTTGTCGTCACTAGCGGGAGGACGGCTGCTCCGTTCGAATGAGCAGTTCTTC.

This chain connects TRBV6-6 to TRBJ2-2; no firm D call. The CDR3 totals 15 residues. Germline CDR1 is MNHNY and CDR2 is SVGAGI (reference sequence). Trimming took off 7 bases at V and 0 bases at J, with 12 bases between the two ends. The CDR3 coding sequence is TGTGCCAGCAAAGAGGAAGCGACGAACACCGGGGAGCTGTTTTTT. As protein: CASKEEATNTGELFF.

This clone showed up just a few times. For the CDR3, the DNA is TGTGCCACCAGCAGAGAAGGGATGGATCAGCCCCAGCATTTT. Its translation is CATSREGMDQPQHF. The chain couples TRBV15 to TRBJ1-5; no firm D call. V dropped 0 bases and J dropped 5 bases, with 8 bases sitting between them. This CDR3 region has 14 residues. CDR1 is LNHNV, CDR2 YYDKDF, per germline (reference sequence).

This chain links TRBV5-1 with TRBJ1-1; the match to TRBD1 covers 10 bases. With V trimmed by 4 bases and J by 7 bases, 10 bases remained unmatched. CDR1 is SGHRS and CDR2 is YFSETQ in the germline V gene. CDR3 length equals 15 residues. The CDR3 region has the DNA TGCGCCAGCAGCGATTCCGGGACAGGGGCCATTGAAGCTTTCTTT. Translated: CASSDSGTGAIEAFF.

V gene TRBV10-1 combines with J gene TRBJ1-1; D perhaps matches TRBD1 (5 bases). V lost 6 bases and J 3 bases, leaving 20 bases between the germline ends. CDR3 length: 16 amino acids. The V gene's germline CDR1 is WNHNN and CDR2 SYGVQD (reference sequence). CDR3 nucleotides: TGCGCCAGCAGCTGGGACCCCAACCCACGGCACACTGAAGCTTTCTTT. Its translation: CASSWDPNPRHTEAFF.

The chain couples TRBV18 to TRBJ1-2; 9 bases are shared with TRBD1. CDR3 length: 16 residues. Germline assignment: CDR1 KGHSH and CDR2 LQKENI. V gave up 1 base and J gave up 0 bases; unmatched junction bases: 3. This CDR3 is CASSPLGQGSNYGYTF. In nucleotides, the CDR3 is TGTGCCAGCTCACCACTTGGACAGGGGTCTAACTATGGCTACACCTTC.

This chain joins TRBV5-1 and TRBJ1-6; no clear D gene. CDR1 and CDR2 from the germline V gene are SGHRS and YFSETQ. The CDR3 has 15 amino acids. The V end was cut by 4 bases, the J end by 7 bases, with 15 bases between. The CDR3 DNA follows: TGCGCCAGCAGCCCGATAGCCTGGAGCAATTCACCCCTCCACTTT. Protein product: CASSPIAWSNSPLHF.

V is TRBV2 and J is TRBJ2-2; possible D gene TRBD1, 6 bases. Trimming took 7 bases from V and 0 from J, leaving 12 bases between them. The CDR3 totals 15 residues. CDR1 is SNHLY, CDR2 FYNNEI, per germline. CDR3 bases: TGTGCCAGCACTGGCAGGGGAGCGAACACCGGGGAGCTGTTTTTT. Amino acids: CASTGRGANTGELFF.

J is TRBJ1-3 and V is TRBV6-5; 7 nucleotides line up with TRBD1. The CDR3 extends over 15 amino acids. V lost 6 bases, J lost 0 bases, and 5 bases stayed unmatched. Germline values: CDR1 MNHEY, CDR2 SVGAGI. The CDR3 nucleotides read TGTGCCAGCAGAACGAGGGACAGCTCTGGAAACACCATATATTTT. It encodes CASRTRDSSGNTIYF.

The chain links TRBV7-2 to TRBJ2-7, with D possibly being TRBD2 (5 bases). V was trimmed by 1 base and J by 7 bases, leaving 11 bases between them. Germline V gene sequence: CDR1 SGHTA, CDR2 FQGNSA. The CDR3 runs 13 residues. The CDR3 protein is CASSLGPPGEQYF. The CDR3 DNA is TGTGCCAGCAGCTTAGGTCCCCCGGGAGAGCAGTACTTC.

This chain links TRBV7-2 with TRBJ2-7; 7 nucleotides agree with TRBD2. Trimming cost V 2 bases and J 4 bases; bases outside gene matches: 5. Per germline, CDR1 SGHTA and CDR2 FQGNSA. The CDR3 is 14 amino acids. CDR3 residues: CASSLMGGEYEQYF. CDR3 DNA sequence: TGTGCCAGCAGCTTAATGGGGGGGGAATACGAGCAGTACTTC.

In this sample, this clone turned up a few times. This sequence joins TRBV28 and TRBJ2-4, with D perhaps TRBD1 or TRBD2 (6 bases each). Germline V lookup: CDR1 MDHEN, CDR2 SYDVKM. V gave up 6 bases and J gave up 8 bases, with 26 bases separating them. The CDR3 has 17 residues. The DNA of the CDR3 is TGTGCCAGCAGCGAAACCTGGCGAGGGGGGAGTGGTGACATTCAGTACTTC. It yields the protein CASSETWRGGSGDIQYF.

The J gene is TRBJ1-2, the V gene TRBV6-1; TRBD1 matches 7 bases. Germline V gives CDR1 MNHNS, CDR2 SASEGT. V dropped 6 bases and J dropped 0; count of bases not matched to a gene: 7. This CDR3 is built from 15 residues. The CDR3 DNA reads TGTGCCAGCAGCAACCGGGACAGAGCTAACTATGGCTACACCTTC. Translating gives CASSNRDRANYGYTF.

The rearrangement joins TRBV4-2 to TRBJ2-1; 7 bases are shared with TRBD2. The CDR3 length is 15 residues. J was trimmed by 3 bases and V by 4 bases; bases with no gene match: 6. The V gene's germline CDR1 is LGHNA and CDR2 YNFKEQ. The CDR3: CASSRQAGNYNEQFF. CDR3 coding DNA: TGTGCCAGCAGCCGCCAAGCGGGGAACTACAATGAGCAGTTCTTC.

The gene calls are TRBV10-3 and TRBJ2-2, with a tentative D call TRBD2 (6 bases). This CDR3 contains 17 residues. Germline V lookup: CDR1 ENHRY, CDR2 SYGVKD. The V end lost 6 bases, the J end lost 4 bases, and 21 bases lay between the germline ends. The CDR3 sequence: CAISQSRGLDLTGELFF. The CDR3 bases are TGTGCCATCAGCCAAAGTAGGGGACTCGACCTCACCGGGGAGCTGTTTTTT.

The chain employs TRBV19 and TRBJ1-4, with TRBD1 matching 9 bases. Trimming cost V 7 bases and J 7 bases; bases outside gene matches: 4. Germline V gene data show CDR1 as LNHDA and CDR2 as SQIVND (reference sequence). There are 13 residues in the CDR3. The CDR3 region has the DNA TGTGCCAGTAAGGGACAGGGAGGTGAAAAACTGTTTTTT. Translating it yields CASKGQGGEKLFF.

The J gene is TRBJ2-7, the V gene TRBV6-5, with D possibly matching TRBD1 (6 bases). V shed 10 bases and J shed 4 bases, with 20 bases lying between them. There are 14 residues in the CDR3. Germline loops: CDR1 MNHEY, CDR2 SVGAGI. The CDR3 reads CATRARAGAYEQYF. The CDR3 DNA reads TGTGCCACCAGGGCCAGGGCAGGGGCTTACGAGCAGTACTTC.

The chain has TRBV4-1 and TRBJ1-5, with D uncertain. The CDR3 sequence is 15 residues long. Germline V gives CDR1 MGHRA, CDR2 YSYEKL. The V and J ends lost 1 base and 3 bases respectively, with 10 bases between them. The CDR3 sequence is CASSQVDGFNQPQHF. CDR3 in DNA: TGCGCCAGCAGCCAAGTTGACGGCTTCAATCAGCCCCAGCATTTT.

The rearrangement links TRBV4-3 to TRBJ2-1, with D possibly being TRBD2 (7 bases). V shed 2 bases and J shed 6 bases, with 17 bases lying between them. This CDR3 is 16 amino acids long. Germline V lookup: CDR1 LGHNA, CDR2 YSLEER. CDR3 amino acids: CASSQFGGGAINEQFF. The CDR3 DNA sequence: TGCGCCAGCAGCCAATTTGGAGGGGGGGCGATCAATGAGCAGTTCTTC.

This chain links TRBV7-8 with TRBJ2-1; 9 nucleotides match TRBD2. Germline loops: CDR1 SGHVS, CDR2 FQNEAQ. The J segment lost 9 bases and the V segment lost 2 bases, leaving 8 bases of the junction unmatched. This CDR3 region has 15 residues. CDR3 sequence: CASSLWRGGYSEQFF. For the CDR3, the DNA is TGTGCCAGCAGCTTATGGCGGGGGGGCTATTCTGAGCAGTTCTTC.

V is TRBV7-2 and J is TRBJ1-2; D is unclear. This CDR3 is built from 13 residues. The V end was cut by 1 base, the J end by 3 bases, with 6 bases between. Germline CDR1 is SGHTA and CDR2 is FQGNSA. DNA for the CDR3: TGTGCCAGCAGCTTAGATCGGGACTATGGCTACACCTTC. Translating it yields CASSLDRDYGYTF.

The V call is TRBV5-1, the J call TRBJ1-5, with 7 bases aligning to TRBD1. Germline CDR1 and CDR2: SGHRS and YFSETQ. The CDR3 loop spans 15 amino acids. Trimming removed 3 bases from V and 3 bases from J; junction bases left unmatched: 6. DNA for the CDR3: TGCGCCAGCAGCTGGGGGACAGTGATCAATCAGCCCCAGCATTTT. Translation: CASSWGTVINQPQHF.